This TCR beta chain was identified during a study of beta chain features in type 1 diabetes. Study outcomes and limitations: Insertion counts at VDJ junctions were lower in type 1 diabetes patients, who also showed more deletions there. The naive, central memory and Treg TCRB repertoires showed an apparent similarity that was greater among patients than among healthy donors.

TCRB transcripts that were expressed got sequenced, as all of the isolated RNA had been reverse transcribed. The average read count of naive, central memory and regulatory T cell samples was some 3.5 million. The assay was immunoSEQ multiplex PCR, and TCRdb's table has in-frame clones only and misses some. This table has 350,000 to 450,000 clones, roughly 14% appearing once. Sorting with CD45RO/CCR7/CD25/CD127/CD95/CD27 yielded naive, central memory, regulatory and stem-like memory CD4+ cells. Of note for this clone: Its matching antigen is unknown.

Trimming pared 1 base from V and 3 bases from J, leaving 7 bases between. The CDR3 runs to 14 residues. Germline assignment: CDR1 MGHRA and CDR2 YSYEKL. Sequencing was done on a sample of naive CD4+ T cells from blood. V gene TRBV4-1 combines with J gene TRBJ2-1; TRBD1 might be the D (5 bases). This clonotype was obtained from a man aged 30 to 39 in good health. CDR3 sequence: CASSQGTSYNEQFF. Here the CDR3 DNA reads TGCGCCAGCAGCCAAGGGACAAGCTACAATGAGCAGTTCTTC.